One TCR beta chain is described in this entry. The CDR3 contains 16 residues. CDR1 and CDR2 from the germline V gene are LGHDT and YNNKEL (reference sequence). With 6 bases clipped from V and 0 bases from J, the junction kept 6 bases outside the gene matches. This entry is derived from a study of regulatory T cells in long-lasting Graves disease. Time point specified: persistent/refractory GD, antithyroid drugs over 5 years with positive TRAb. PBMC-derived RNA was used for the TCR library. Building the TCR beta libraries relied on iRepertoire HTBI primers, and CDR3 regions underwent Arm-PCR. TCRdb analysed the multiplex PCR reads with MiXCR anew, one entry per CDR3 protein. The sample records a few hundred thousand distinct CDR3 sequences, 20% to 25% being singletons.

The sample here was peripheral blood mononuclear cells (PBMCs), taken when the disease was refractory, from a patient treated with antithyroid drugs. The source of this sequence is a woman aged 40 to 50 with Graves disease. This chain links TRBV3-1 with TRBJ2-1; 9 positions agree with TRBD1. As DNA, the CDR3 is TGTGCCAGCAGTCGTTCGACAGGGGGCTCCTACAATGAGCAGTTCTTC. Protein product: CASSRSTGGSYNEQFF.